This section outlines one T cell receptor beta chain sequence together with its context. The antigen this receptor binds is unknown. The sample holds no much larger clone one base away, and base qualities are not on file. The data stem from a study of blood T cells in healthy people across ages (dated by TCRdb to between 2015 and 2017). Notes on the research overall: Template switching captured roughly one uniquely barcoded TCR beta cDNA molecule per two T cells in model experiments. To track age-related changes in TCR beta repertoire diversity, the study relied on deep sequencing normalized with unique cDNA molecular identifiers. The donors were split into four age groups: young (average 16 years), middle-aged (roughly 40), aged (over 55) and long-lived (under 85). To avoid experimental bias, donors of different ages were spread randomly across the sequencing lanes. The study analyzed two additional independent replicas of 1 million unique cDNA reads from the same blood draw for two donors, one aged 18 to 29 and one aged 80 or older. Points the paper makes about the study in general: Bulk unsorted PBMC profiling prevented conclusive comparison of naive and antigen-experienced compartments. Compared with the aged group, more naive CD4+ T cells, fewer expanded clones and increased TCR diversity were shown by the long-lived group, suggesting age selection. Observed TCR beta diversity per million T cells fell roughly linearly with age, and a significant reduction was already apparent by age about 38. There was a strong correlation between observed TCR beta diversity and the percentage of naive T cells measured by flow cytometry. Estimates of total diversity from one million sequenced T cells were regarded as lower bounds and underestimates. Because the CMV infection status of the donors was unknown, age-related changes in expanded clonotypes may potentially have been confounded.

The donors were a few dozen Caucasian individuals from Russia, aged 6 to 90 years, who were systemically healthy. Each donor gave about 11 milliliters of peripheral blood, drawn into EDTA-treated Vacutainer tubes. PBMCs were isolated by Ficoll-Paque density-gradient centrifugation, with at least 6.5 million obtained per sample. Trizol reagent was used to extract total RNA from the PBMCs, yielding at least 5.5 micrograms per sample. The percentages of naive CD45RAhigh/CD27high T cells were determined by flow cytometry on a PBMC aliquot from every donor. Libraries were prepared through 5' RACE. The sequencer was an Illumina HiSeq 2500. A second PCR of about 7 to 12 cycles was performed with a sample-barcoded 5' primer and a J-beta primer mix. A unique molecular identifier was introduced onto each TCR beta cDNA molecule by a template-switch 5' adaptor carrying 12 random nucleotides. Each sample yielded at least 2.5 million CDR3-containing paired-end reads. First-strand cDNA synthesis was performed from all RNA using the Mint cDNA synthesis kit, with priming by a TRBC-specific oligonucleotide. After uracil-DNA glycosylase treatment, a first 18-cycle PCR used universal primers M1SS and BC2_uni_R on all cDNA. Turning to the authors' computational methods: For normalization, 1 million high-quality reads, each with a distinct molecular identifier, were randomly selected from each sample. Reads sharing molecular identifiers were discarded rather than binned into consensus sequences. MiTCR, with a Q25 quality threshold and the strictest error-elimination algorithm, was used for CDR3 identification, clonotype clustering and error correction. A nonparametric unseen species model with Euler transformation was used to estimate lower-bound total TCR beta diversity. The raw public data were reprocessed by TCRdb itself: fastp quality trimming at Q25, MiXCR clonotype calling, in-frame beta chains only. Each CDR3 protein appears once, grouped with its most common genes and DNA. The V and J calls come from TCRdb's annotation, not from the publication. This sample is represented by over 1,300,000 distinct CDR3 sequences; approximately 59% of them were singletons. The ten largest clones add up to 6.7% of the sample.

This TCR came from a man between 18 and 35 years old in good health. Sequenced input: blood.

The DNA reads as follows: TGCAGTGCTGGGAAATTCGGGGGGAGCTCCTACGAGCAGTACTTC. Its translation reads: CSAGKFGGSSYEQYF. The chain is made from TRBV20-1 and TRBJ2-7, with 7 middle bases fitting TRBD2. At the junction V is shortened by 5 bases and J by 0 bases; bases outside the gene matches: 10. CDR1 DFQATT and CDR2 SNEGSKA are derived from the germline V gene (reference sequence). The CDR3 covers 15 residues, taking in both the cysteine and the phenylalanine. The entry retains the CDR3 DNA only, 45 bases that are in frame from base 1.